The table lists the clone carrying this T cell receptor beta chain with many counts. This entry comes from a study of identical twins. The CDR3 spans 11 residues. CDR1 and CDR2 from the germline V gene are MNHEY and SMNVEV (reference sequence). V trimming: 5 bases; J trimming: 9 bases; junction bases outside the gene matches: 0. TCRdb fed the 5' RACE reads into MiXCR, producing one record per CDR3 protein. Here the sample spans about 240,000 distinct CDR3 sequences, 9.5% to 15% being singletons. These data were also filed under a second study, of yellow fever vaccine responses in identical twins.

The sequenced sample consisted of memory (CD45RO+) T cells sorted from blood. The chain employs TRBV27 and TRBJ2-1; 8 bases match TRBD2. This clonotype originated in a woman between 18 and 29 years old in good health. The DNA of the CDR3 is TGTGCCAGCAGTCGGGGGGGTGAGCAGTTCTTC. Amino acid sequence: CASSRGGEQFF.